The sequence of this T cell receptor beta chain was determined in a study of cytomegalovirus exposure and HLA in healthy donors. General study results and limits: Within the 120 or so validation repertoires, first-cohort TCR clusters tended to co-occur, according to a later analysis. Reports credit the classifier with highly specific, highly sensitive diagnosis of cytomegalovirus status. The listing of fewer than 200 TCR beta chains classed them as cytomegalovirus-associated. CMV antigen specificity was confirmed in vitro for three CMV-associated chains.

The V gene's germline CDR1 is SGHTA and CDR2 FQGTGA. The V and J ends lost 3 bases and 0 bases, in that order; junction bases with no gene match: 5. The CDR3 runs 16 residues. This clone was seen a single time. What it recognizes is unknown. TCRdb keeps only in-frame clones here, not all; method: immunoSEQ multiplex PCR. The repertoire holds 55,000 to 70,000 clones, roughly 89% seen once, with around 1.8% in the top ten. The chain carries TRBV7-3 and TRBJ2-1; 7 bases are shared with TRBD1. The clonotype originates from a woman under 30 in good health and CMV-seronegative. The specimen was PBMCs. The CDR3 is CASSFPGQNSYNEQFF. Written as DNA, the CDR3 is TGTGCCAGCAGCTTCCCGGGACAGAACTCCTACAATGAGCAGTTCTTC.